What follows are 32 T cell receptor beta chains derived from one specimen sequenced in a study of a mutant IDH1 vaccine in newly diagnosed glioma. Method: immunoSEQ multiplex PCR; TCRdb's copy keeps in-frame clones and lacks some. The data hold approximately 70,000 clones, with over 75% observed a single time. Time point noted: week 23, last vaccination. A single vaccine dose contained 300 ug of mutant IDH1 20-mer peptide, and topical imiquimod was used with it. These receptors' targets are unknown. This specimen consisted of PBMCs, obtained from a glioma patient whose treatment included an IDH1 peptide vaccine. These receptors all stem from a man aged 18-30 years with glioma.

This clone has just one count. The CDR3 spells CASSLVGGGEKLFF. For the CDR3, the DNA is TGTGCCAGCAGCCTCGTAGGGGGGGGTGAAAAACTGTTTTTT. This chain links TRBV7-9 with TRBJ1-4; tentative D call: TRBD1 (6 bases). This CDR3 contains 14 residues. V lost 5 bases and J 7 bases, leaving 14 bases between the germline ends. CDR1 is SEHNR and CDR2 is FQNEAQ in the germline V gene (reference sequence).

The V gene is TRBV5-1, the J gene TRBJ2-7, with 7 positions matching TRBD1. This CDR3 spans 16 amino acids. J lost 1 base, V lost 4 bases, and 11 bases had no gene match. Germline V gene sequence: CDR1 SGHRS, CDR2 YFSETQ. DNA of the CDR3: TGCGCCAGCAGCGATCAACGACAGGGTTTTTCCTACGAGCAGTACTTC. It encodes CASSDQRQGFSYEQYF. The whole variable domain, filled in from reference TRBV5-1 and TRBJ2-7, reads KAGVTQTPRYLIKTRGQQVTLSCSPISGHRSVSWYQQTPGQGLQFLFEYFSETQRNKGNFPGRFSGRQFSNSRSEMNVSTLELGDSALYLCASSDQRQGFSYEQYFGPGTRLTVT.

V usage is TRBV5-4 and J usage is TRBJ2-7; D gene ambiguous. The CDR3 loop spans 13 amino acids. V gave up 4 bases and J gave up 2 bases, with 10 bases separating them. Germline CDR1 SGHNT, CDR2 YYREEE (reference sequence). The CDR3 DNA is TGTGCCAGCAGCCGCCAACCCACCTACGAGCAGTACTTC. Amino acids: CASSRQPTYEQYF.

This chain links TRBV5-6 with TRBJ2-3; TRBD2 might be the D (6 bases). V lost 3 bases, J lost 4 bases, and 15 bases lay in between. The CDR3 extends over 15 amino acids. Per the germline V gene, CDR1 is SGHDT and CDR2 is YYEEEE. CDR3 nucleotides: TGTGCCAGCAGCTCCCCCACCTGGGGGGCAGATACGCAGTATTTT. It yields the protein CASSSPTWGADTQYF.

The chain carries TRBV6-1 and TRBJ1-1; D unclear. Germline V gene sequence: CDR1 MNHNS, CDR2 SASEGT. This CDR3 has 12 residues. Between the trimmed V and J ends, which lost 3 bases and 1 base, there was a span of 3 bases. The CDR3 reads CASSESNTEAFF. In nucleotides, the CDR3 is TGTGCCAGCAGTGAGTCGAACACTGAAGCTTTCTTT.

This chain links TRBV19 with TRBJ2-3, with D possibly TRBD2 on 7 matching bases. The V end lost 4 bases, the J end lost 3 bases, and 14 bases lay between the germline ends. Germline V lookup: CDR1 LNHDA, CDR2 SQIVND (reference sequence). The CDR3 has 15 amino acids. CDR3 DNA sequence: TGTGCCAGTAGTAGGGAGGGGGTTCGAACAGATACGCAGTATTTT. Translation gives CASSREGVRTDTQYF.

V and J are TRBV7-2 and TRBJ1-1, with 11 bases lining up with TRBD1. The V gene's germline CDR1 is SGHTA and CDR2 FQGNSA. CDR3 length: 14 residues. V shed 5 bases, J shed 3 bases, and the junction held 2 bases outside the gene matches. CDR3 DNA sequence: TGTGCCAGCAGCGGACAGGGGGCCGACACTGAAGCTTTCTTT. Amino acid sequence: CASSGQGADTEAFF.

In this sample, this clone turned up a few times. This rearrangement joins TRBV4-2 to TRBJ1-1; no clear D gene. V lost 4 bases and J 1 base, leaving 7 bases between the germline ends. There are 13 residues in the CDR3. Germline V gene lookup returns CDR1 LGHNA and CDR2 YNFKEQ. This chain's CDR3 is CASSRISNTEAFF. For the CDR3, the DNA is TGTGCCAGCAGCCGAATCTCGAACACTGAAGCTTTCTTT.

V gene TRBV28 combines with J gene TRBJ1-4; D might be TRBD1 (5 bases). The length of the CDR3 is 13 residues. Germline V lookup: CDR1 MDHEN, CDR2 SYDVKM. Trimming took 6 bases from V and 10 from J, leaving 15 bases between them. CDR3 in DNA: TGTGCCAGCAGAGGAGGGGATCTTGGAAAACTGTTTTTT. Translated: CASRGGDLGKLFF.

This clone is medium-sized by share. This chain links TRBV5-4 with TRBJ1-5; D is ambiguous. This CDR3 has 14 amino acids. The V end was cut by 2 bases, the J end by 3 bases, with 9 bases between. The V gene's germline CDR1 is SGHNT and CDR2 YYREEE (reference sequence). CDR3 sequence: CASSLGGSNQPQHF. DNA of the CDR3: TGTGCCAGCAGCTTAGGCGGATCCAATCAGCCCCAGCATTTT. Variable domain in full (rest from reference TRBV5-4 and TRBJ1-5): ETGVTQSPTHLIKTRGQQVTLRCSSQSGHNTVSWYQQALGQGPQFIFQYYREEENGRGNFPPRFSGLQFPNYSSELNVNALELDDSALYLCASSLGGSNQPQHFGDGTRLSIL.

This chain uses TRBV9 with TRBJ2-2; TRBD2 aligns across 7 bases. This CDR3 region has 13 residues. The ends lost 4 bases at V and 6 bases at J; junction bases unmatched: 3. CDR1 and CDR2 from the germline V gene are SGDLS and YYNGEE. CDR3 sequence (DNA): TGTGCCAGCAGCCTCGGACTAGCCGGGGAGCTGTTTTTT. Protein: CASSLGLAGELFF.

The J gene is TRBJ2-3, the V gene TRBV9, with 9 bases matching TRBD2. This CDR3 contains 15 residues. Germline V gene data show CDR1 as SGDLS and CDR2 as YYNGEE. V gave up 4 bases and J gave up 4 bases; unmatched junction bases: 7. CDR3 loop: CASSYLAGEADTQYF. CDR3 bases: TGTGCCAGCAGCTACTTAGCGGGAGAGGCAGATACGCAGTATTTT.

V usage is TRBV30 and J usage is TRBJ1-1; D possibly corresponds to TRBD1 (5 bases). The CDR3 sequence is 12 residues long. V lost 3 bases, J lost 3 bases, and 8 bases lay in between. Germline-derived CDR1 and CDR2 are GTSNPN and SVGIG (reference sequence). The CDR3: CAWRGGDTEAFF. CDR3 DNA sequence: TGTGCCTGGAGGGGAGGGGACACTGAAGCTTTCTTT.

This chain joins TRBV2 and TRBJ1-5, with D unclear. CDR1 and CDR2 from the germline V gene are SNHLY and FYNNEI. The CDR3 is made up of 15 amino acids. Trimming cost V 6 bases and J 4 bases, with 16 bases left between them. In DNA, the CDR3 is TGTGCCAGCAGCCTAGGACGGACGGCTAATCAGCCCCAGCATTTT. Its protein product is CASSLGRTANQPQHF.

This chain connects TRBV27 to TRBJ2-6; TRBD2 aligns across 7 bases. Germline lookup yields CDR1 MNHEY and CDR2 SMNVEV (reference sequence). This CDR3 contains 14 residues. Germline trimming cut 8 bases from V and 0 bases from J; bases unmatched to any gene: 1. The CDR3 sequence: CASSGGSGANVLTF. CDR3 coding DNA: TGTGCCAGCTCGGGGGGCTCTGGGGCCAACGTCCTGACTTTC.

V gene TRBV7-3 combines with J gene TRBJ1-2; D perhaps matches TRBD1 (6 bases). Germline assignment: CDR1 SGHTA and CDR2 FQGTGA. V was trimmed by 1 base and J by 8 bases, leaving 11 bases between them. The CDR3 spans 13 residues. The CDR3 here is CASSLRGRGGYTF. DNA of the CDR3: TGTGCCAGCAGCTTAAGGGGCAGGGGCGGCTACACCTTC.

The J gene is TRBJ2-7, the V gene TRBV7-8; possibly TRBD1 or TRBD2 for D (5 bases each). V was pared by 7 bases and J by 0 bases, with 16 bases between. The CDR3 has 15 amino acids. The germline V gene encodes CDR1 SGHVS and CDR2 FQNEAQ. The CDR3 here is CASTEGTTSSYEQYF. CDR3 nucleotide sequence: TGTGCCAGCACCGAGGGGACCACTAGCTCCTACGAGCAGTACTTC.

The chain combines TRBV27 with TRBJ1-2; maybe TRBD1 (6 bases). V lost 5 bases, J lost 0 bases, and 13 bases lay in between. Looked up from germline, CDR1 is MNHEY and CDR2 is SMNVEV (reference sequence). There are 15 residues in the CDR3. CDR3 DNA: TGTGCCAGCAGTCTTACAGGGTGGTCTAACTATGGCTACACCTTC. Translation gives CASSLTGWSNYGYTF.

CDR3 DNA sequence: TGTGCCATCGCTAACAGGGCCGGGGAGACCCAGTACTTC. Its translation is CAIANRAGETQYF. The V gene is TRBV10-3, the J gene TRBJ2-5; a weak D match, TRBD1 (6 bases). V lost 8 bases and J 5 bases, leaving 15 bases between the germline ends. The CDR3 contains 13 residues. Germline CDR1 ENHRY, CDR2 SYGVKD.

This sequence joins TRBV9 and TRBJ1-5; 7 bases are shared with TRBD1. V lost 3 bases, J lost 2 bases, and 5 bases stayed unmatched. This CDR3 region has 15 residues. The germline V gene has CDR1 SGDLS and CDR2 YYNGEE. The CDR3 nucleotides are TGTGCCAGCAGCGCAGCTCAGGGGGGCAATCAGCCCCAGCATTTT. Translation: CASSAAQGGNQPQHF.

The chain employs TRBV15 and TRBJ2-3; D is unresolved. From germline, CDR1 is LNHNV and CDR2 YYDKDF (reference sequence). The V end lost 5 bases, the J end lost 0 bases, and 15 bases lay between the germline ends. The CDR3 spans 16 residues. CDR3 DNA sequence: TGTGCCACCAGCGAAGCTTTGGACGTTAGCACAGATACGCAGTATTTT. This gives the protein CATSEALDVSTDTQYF. Combining the CDR3 with reference TRBV15 and TRBJ2-3 gives the whole variable domain DAMVIQNPRYQVTQFGKPVTLSCSQTLNHNVMYWYQQKSSQAPKLLFHYYDKDFNNEADTPDNFQSRRPNTSFCFLDIRSPGLGDTAMYLCATSEALDVSTDTQYFGPGTRLTVL.

The V and J genes are TRBV10-3 and TRBJ1-1; 8 bases line up with TRBD1. Germline trimming cut 6 bases from V and 1 base from J; bases unmatched to any gene: 4. The CDR3 has 14 residues. Looked up from germline, CDR1 is ENHRY and CDR2 is SYGVKD. In nucleotides, the CDR3 is TGTGCCATCAGACTAGACAGGGGGAACACTGAAGCTTTCTTT. Encoded protein: CAIRLDRGNTEAFF.

The rearrangement links TRBV7-9 to TRBJ2-3; a weak D match, TRBD2 (7 bases). With 5 bases removed from V and 5 bases from J, the gap between germline ends came to 20 bases. This CDR3 region has 16 residues. In germline, CDR1 is SEHNR, CDR2 FQNEAQ (reference sequence). CDR3 in DNA: TGTGCCAGCAGCCCGCCGCTGGGGGCTAGCGGAGATACGCAGTATTTT. Its translation: CASSPPLGASGDTQYF.

The chain couples TRBV29-1 to TRBJ1-5; D is unclear. Between the trimmed V and J ends, which lost 0 bases and 10 bases, there was a span of 19 bases. The germline V gene encodes CDR1 SQVTM and CDR2 ANQGSEA. The CDR3 sequence is 15 residues long. CDR3 bases: TGCAGCGTTGAAGATCCCGACCGGCCGGGATACCCCCAGCATTTT. It translates to CSVEDPDRPGYPQHF.

J is TRBJ1-2 and V is TRBV7-3, with D unclear. CDR1 and CDR2 from the germline V gene are SGHTA and FQGTGA. The CDR3 is made up of 14 amino acids. V lost 1 base to trimming and J lost 5 bases, with 11 bases between them. CDR3 nucleotide sequence: TGTGCCAGCAGCTTAAATGATTTAGGATATGGCTACACCTTC. It is translated as CASSLNDLGYGYTF. Full variable domain (remainder filled in from reference TRBV7-3 and TRBJ1-2): GAGVSQTPSNKVTEKGKYVELRCDPISGHTALYWYRQSLGQGPEFLIYFQGTGAADDSGLPNDRFFAVRPEGSVSTLKIQRTERGDSAVYLCASSLNDLGYGYTFGSGTRLTVV.

The V call is TRBV18, the J call TRBJ2-7, with D uncertain. CDR1 and CDR2 from the germline V gene are KGHSH and LQKENI. Trimming took off 2 bases at V and 5 bases at J, with 16 bases between the two ends. This CDR3 spans 15 amino acids. This CDR3 is CASSPTSRTGNEQYF. The CDR3 region has the DNA TGTGCCAGCTCACCAACTTCCAGGACCGGCAACGAGCAGTACTTC. Full variable domain (remainder filled in from reference TRBV18 and TRBJ2-7): NAGVMQNPRHLVRRRGQEARLRCSPMKGHSHVYWYRQLPEEGLKFMVYLQKENIIDESGMPKERFSAEFPKEGPSILRIQQVVRGDSAAYFCASSPTSRTGNEQYFGPGTRLTVT.

This chain connects TRBV15 to TRBJ2-1; tentatively, D is TRBD2 (5 bases). The CDR3 contains 17 residues. The V end lost 1 base, the J end lost 1 base, and 14 bases lay between the germline ends. In germline, CDR1 is LNHNV, CDR2 YYDKDF (reference sequence). Written as DNA, the CDR3 is TGTGCCACCAGCAGAGGTGCCGCCGGGATTTCCTACAATGAGCAGTTCTTC. Amino acid sequence: CATSRGAAGISYNEQFF. Complete variable domain (other parts from reference TRBV15 and TRBJ2-1): DAMVIQNPRYQVTQFGKPVTLSCSQTLNHNVMYWYQQKSSQAPKLLFHYYDKDFNNEADTPDNFQSRRPNTSFCFLDIRSPGLGDTAMYLCATSRGAAGISYNEQFFGPGTRLTVL.

The gene calls are TRBV7-2 and TRBJ2-2; 7 nucleotides agree with TRBD2. The CDR3 extends over 16 amino acids. V lost 4 bases and J lost 1; bases outside the gene matches: 6. Germline CDR1 and CDR2: SGHTA and FQGNSA. CDR3 sequence (DNA): TGTGCCAGCAGCTCCCAGCCTAGCGGGAACACCGGGGAGCTGTTTTTT. It yields the protein CASSSQPSGNTGELFF.

The CDR3 sequence is CASSRGYSNEKLFF. The DNA for the CDR3 is TGTGCCAGCTCAAGGGGGTACAGTAATGAAAAACTGTTTTTT. The rearrangement links TRBV18 to TRBJ1-4, with TRBD1 as a possible D gene (6 bases). Germline lookup yields CDR1 KGHSH and CDR2 LQKENI. CDR3 length: 14 amino acids. V shed 5 bases and J shed 4 bases, with 11 bases lying between them. Using reference TRBV18 and TRBJ1-4 for the parts outside the CDR3, the full variable domain is NAGVMQNPRHLVRRRGQEARLRCSPMKGHSHVYWYRQLPEEGLKFMVYLQKENIIDESGMPKERFSAEFPKEGPSILRIQQVVRGDSAAYFCASSRGYSNEKLFFGSGTQLSVL.

The chain couples TRBV5-1 to TRBJ1-1; D ambiguous. The V end was cut by 0 bases, the J end by 2 bases, with 11 bases between. Germline V CDR1 and CDR2: SGHRS, YFSETQ. The CDR3 is 15 amino acids. CDR3 DNA sequence: TGCGCCAGCAGCTTGGATGGACGGTTCAACACTGAAGCTTTCTTT. The encoded protein is CASSLDGRFNTEAFF.

The chain combines TRBV27 with TRBJ2-6; D is ambiguous. Germline CDR1 is MNHEY and CDR2 is SMNVEV (reference sequence). This CDR3 has 14 amino acids. Trimming cost V 5 bases and J 0 bases, with 5 bases left between them. The CDR3 spells CASSALSGANVLTF. Here the CDR3 DNA reads TGTGCCAGCAGTGCGCTCTCTGGGGCCAACGTCCTGACTTTC. The complete variable domain, with remaining parts taken from reference TRBV27 and TRBJ2-6, reads EAQVTQNPRYLITVTGKKLTVTCSQNMNHEYMSWYRQDPGLGLRQIYYSMNVEVTDKGDVPEGYKVSRKEKRNFPLILESPSPNQTSLYFCASSALSGANVLTFGAGSRLTVL.

The CDR3 loop is CASSFYRFSGGQFF. The DNA for the CDR3 is TGTGCCAGCAGTTTTTACAGGTTCTCGGGCGGGCAGTTCTTC. The rearrangement uses TRBV28 and TRBJ2-1; a possible D gene is TRBD1 (5 bases). V lost 3 bases and J 12 bases, leaving 18 bases between the germline ends. Germline V gene lookup returns CDR1 MDHEN and CDR2 SYDVKM. This CDR3 has 14 amino acids.